The 30 T cell receptor beta chains in this list originate from one sample, sequenced in a study of blood T cell repertoires in COVID-19. The protocol was immunoSEQ multiplex PCR, while the TCRdb copy is restricted to in-frame clones and leaves out a portion. The table shows 210,000 or so clones, with around 85% occurring only once. Source material: peripheral blood. Receptors originate from a man aged 50-60 years who had recovered from COVID-19.

CDR3 coding DNA: TGTGCCAGCAACAAACGGCAGGGCCCTTATGAAGCTTTCTTT. Its protein product is CASNKRQGPYEAFF. The chain carries TRBV5-4 and TRBJ1-1; a weak D match, TRBD1 (5 bases). Germline-derived CDR1 and CDR2 are SGHNT and YYREEE (reference sequence). The CDR3 sequence is 14 residues long. V was cut by 6 bases and J by 7 bases, with 19 bases left in between.

The J gene is TRBJ2-1, the V gene TRBV3-1 (or the pseudogene TRBV3-2), with D possibly being TRBD1 (6 bases). The CDR3 runs to 17 residues. V lost 1 base and J 2 bases, leaving 15 bases between the germline ends. The V gene's germline CDR1 is LGHDT and CDR2 YNNKEL (reference sequence). CDR3 protein: CASSQGGPASTYNEQFF. For the CDR3, the DNA is TGTGCCAGCAGCCAAGGGGGGCCAGCGTCTACCTACAATGAGCAGTTCTTC.

This chain connects TRBV4-1 to TRBJ2-7, with a tentative D call TRBD1 (6 bases). V was trimmed by 1 base and J by 0 bases, leaving 10 bases between them. Germline assignment: CDR1 MGHRA and CDR2 YSYEKL. The CDR3 contains 15 residues. This chain's CDR3 is CASSQGQEYSYEQYF. The CDR3 DNA follows: TGCGCCAGCAGCCAAGGACAGGAATACTCCTACGAGCAGTACTTC.

The V and J genes are TRBV28 and TRBJ2-5; TRBD2 is a possible D gene (7 bases). Germline CDR1 and CDR2: MDHEN and SYDVKM. This CDR3 is 19 amino acids long. The V end was cut by 6 bases, the J end by 4 bases, with 30 bases between. The CDR3, as DNA: TGTGCCAGCAGGTCTACCGACATCCCTATAGAGGGGGGGAGAGAGACCCAGTACTTC. Its translation: CASRSTDIPIEGGRETQYF.

This clone was seen only once. The chain has TRBV14 and TRBJ2-1; 8 bases are a match to TRBD2. The V gene's germline CDR1 is SGHDN and CDR2 FVKESK. The ends lost 4 bases at V and 2 bases at J; junction bases unmatched: 4. The CDR3 consists of 15 residues. CDR3 nucleotide sequence: TGTGCCAGCAGCCCCGGGCGGGGGGCCTACAATGAGCAGTTCTTC. Residues: CASSPGRGAYNEQFF.

The chain combines TRBV9 with TRBJ1-6, with D unclear. The CDR3 consists of 14 residues. Germline CDR1 reads SGDLS; CDR2 reads YYNGEE. Trimming took off 0 bases at V and 7 bases at J, with 8 bases between the two ends. The CDR3 DNA follows: TGTGCCAGCAGCGTAGAGTTACAAAATTCACCCCTCCACTTT. This sequence encodes CASSVELQNSPLHF.

CDR3 DNA sequence: TGTGCCAGTAGTATCGGGGGGGCCGGGGAGCTGTTTTTT. This translates into CASSIGGAGELFF. The chain combines TRBV19 with TRBJ2-2; 8 nucleotides align to TRBD2. Trimming cost V 3 bases and J 6 bases; bases outside gene matches: 0. The CDR3 length is 13 residues. Germline V gene lookup returns CDR1 LNHDA and CDR2 SQIVND (reference sequence).

On this clone: The sample holds other DNA sequences that translate to the same CDR3. The V gene is TRBV19, the J gene TRBJ1-5; tentative D call: TRBD1 (6 bases). Trimming shortened V by 0 bases and J by 0 bases, and 6 bases separated the two germline ends. The CDR3 consists of 15 residues. From germline, CDR1 is LNHDA and CDR2 SQIVND (reference sequence). The CDR3 nucleotides read TGTGCCAGTAGTATAGACAGGGGTAGCAATCAGCCCCAGCATTTT. Translated: CASSIDRGSNQPQHF.

This clone has just one count. V usage is TRBV11-2 and J usage is TRBJ1-5; 7 bases align to TRBD1. In germline, CDR1 is SGHAT, CDR2 FQNNGV. The CDR3 has 14 residues. The ends lost 6 bases at V and 4 bases at J; junction bases unmatched: 6. The DNA of the CDR3 is TGTGCCAGCAGTCTCGACAGGGAAAATCAGCCCCAGCATTTT. It yields the protein CASSLDRENQPQHF.

This sequence joins TRBV19 and TRBJ2-2, with 7 bases identical to TRBD2. This CDR3 comprises 15 residues. Germline loops: CDR1 LNHDA, CDR2 SQIVND (reference sequence). J gave up 4 bases and V 5 bases, and 7 bases lay outside the gene matches. The CDR3 DNA sequence: TGTGCCAGTAGTCAAACCGCGGGAGTCACCGGGGAGCTGTTTTTT. It encodes CASSQTAGVTGELFF.

The chain is built from TRBV19 and TRBJ2-3; D unclear. The germline gives CDR1 LNHDA, CDR2 SQIVND (reference sequence). Trimming pared 3 bases from V and 2 bases from J, leaving 6 bases between. CDR3 length: 13 residues. The chain's CDR3 is CASSIFITDTQYF. CDR3 bases: TGTGCCAGTAGTATTTTCATCACAGATACGCAGTATTTT.

The chain carries TRBV11-2 and TRBJ1-6; 7 bases align to TRBD1. The CDR3 runs to 16 residues. In germline, CDR1 is SGHAT, CDR2 FQNNGV. Unmatched junction bases numbered 7, after V lost 2 bases and J lost 6 bases. The CDR3 region is CASSLLTGRINSPLHF. DNA of the CDR3: TGTGCCAGCAGCTTACTGACAGGGAGGATTAATTCACCCCTCCACTTT.

The J gene is TRBJ2-7, the V gene TRBV18; 14 bases match TRBD2. Germline V CDR1 and CDR2: KGHSH, LQKENI. The V segment lost 6 bases and the J segment 11 bases; nucleotides outside the gene matches: 12. This CDR3 comprises 15 residues. The CDR3 coding sequence is TGTGCCAGCTCTCAAGGTCCGGGACTAGCGGGAGCAAAGTACTTC. Protein product: CASSQGPGLAGAKYF. Full variable domain (rest looked up from reference TRBV18 and TRBJ2-7): NAGVMQNPRHLVRRRGQEARLRCSPMKGHSHVYWYRQLPEEGLKFMVYLQKENIIDESGMPKERFSAEFPKEGPSILRIQQVVRGDSAAYFCASSQGPGLAGAKYFGPGTRLTVT.

In DNA, the CDR3 is TGTGCCAGCAGTCTCAAAAACGGGTTTGGTACGCAGTATTTT. The encoded protein is CASSLKNGFGTQYF. The rearrangement links TRBV6-5 to TRBJ2-3; the D is unclear. Trimming cost V 5 bases and J 8 bases, with 17 bases left between them. From germline, CDR1 is MNHEY and CDR2 SVGAGI. The CDR3 totals 14 residues.

V is TRBV6-4 and J is TRBJ2-7, with TRBD2 matching over 11 bases. Unmatched junction bases numbered 9, after V lost 7 bases and J lost 4 bases. This CDR3 contains 15 residues. Germline CDR1 reads MRHNA; CDR2 reads SNTAGT. DNA of the CDR3: TGTGCCAGCATTCTACTAGCGGGAGTTATATACGAGCAGTACTTC. As protein: CASILLAGVIYEQYF.

The chain joins TRBV9 to TRBJ2-4; unclear D gene. CDR1 is SGDLS, CDR2 YYNGEE, per germline. Trimming removed 2 bases at V and 6 bases at J, with 12 bases between. The CDR3 runs 14 residues. The CDR3 sequence is CASSVEVSGNIQYF. CDR3 sequence (DNA): TGTGCCAGCAGCGTTGAGGTGTCGGGAAACATTCAGTACTTC.

The rearrangement links TRBV6-5 to TRBJ2-5; a possible D gene is TRBD2 (6 bases). This CDR3 comprises 14 residues. Germline V gene sequence: CDR1 MNHEY, CDR2 SVGAGI. Trimming pared 5 bases from V and 9 bases from J, leaving 19 bases between. The chain's CDR3 is CASSNTGGLAPQYF. CDR3 nucleotide sequence: TGTGCCAGCAGTAACACCGGGGGTCTAGCGCCCCAGTACTTC.

The chain uses TRBV27 and TRBJ2-7, with D possibly matching TRBD1 (5 bases). CDR1 is MNHEY, CDR2 SMNVEV, per germline (reference sequence). V lost 5 bases, J lost 0 bases, and 14 bases lay in between. The CDR3 has 15 amino acids. The chain's CDR3 is CASSIQGYSSYEQYF. In DNA, the CDR3 is TGTGCCAGCAGTATCCAGGGTTATAGCTCCTACGAGCAGTACTTC.

The chain combines TRBV2 with TRBJ1-5, with D possibly being TRBD1 (5 bases). The CDR3 runs 14 residues. The germline V gene encodes CDR1 SNHLY and CDR2 FYNNEI. Between the trimmed V and J ends, which lost 1 base and 7 bases, there was a span of 11 bases. CDR3 sequence: CASSEGRVGQPQHF. The CDR3, as DNA: TGTGCCAGCAGTGAAGGCAGGGTAGGCCAGCCCCAGCATTTT.

The table lists this clone with a few counts. J is TRBJ2-4 and V is TRBV20-1; TRBD2 matches 7 bases. The germline gives CDR1 DFQATT, CDR2 SNEGSKA (reference sequence). CDR3 size: 11 residues. J lost 7 bases, V lost 6 bases, and 3 bases had no gene match. The CDR3 DNA reads TGCAGTGCCGCCGGGGGGAACATTCAGTACTTC. Translated, it gives CSAAGGNIQYF.

Comments on this clone: The same CDR3 also results from other DNA sequences found in this sample. V is TRBV4-1 and J is TRBJ2-2; TRBD2 matches 10 bases. From germline, CDR1 is MGHRA and CDR2 YSYEKL. After removal of 0 bases from V and 5 bases from J, the junction contained 0 bases not matched to a gene. The CDR3 is 15 amino acids. The CDR3 sequence: CASSQEGLATGELFF. CDR3 nucleotide sequence: TGCGCCAGCAGCCAAGAGGGACTAGCGACCGGGGAGCTGTTTTTT.

The chain is built from TRBV24-1 and TRBJ2-3, with 9 bases matching TRBD1. J was trimmed by 5 bases and V by 0 bases; bases with no gene match: 11. The CDR3 sequence is 18 residues long. From germline, CDR1 is KGHDR and CDR2 SFDVKD. The CDR3 bases are TGTGCCACCAGTGATTTGCAATTAGGGACAGGGCCCGGAGATACGCAGTATTTT. Translating it yields CATSDLQLGTGPGDTQYF.

This chain uses TRBV24-1 with TRBJ2-5; possibly TRBD2 for D (6 bases). CDR1 and CDR2 (germline): KGHDR, SFDVKD. Trimming pared 4 bases from V and 4 bases from J, leaving 9 bases between. The CDR3 covers 13 residues. CDR3 nucleotide sequence: TGTGCCACCAGTGAAACGGGACTAGAGACCCAGTACTTC. It is translated as CATSETGLETQYF.

The V and J genes are TRBV9 and TRBJ1-3; weak D call: TRBD1 (5 bases). V gave up 2 bases and J gave up 8 bases, with 11 bases separating them. Germline assignment: CDR1 SGDLS and CDR2 YYNGEE. The CDR3 has 13 residues. CDR3 sequence: CASSVRGGHTIYF. The CDR3 region has the DNA TGTGCCAGCAGCGTGCGGGGGGGACACACCATATATTTT. Supplemented by reference TRBV9 and TRBJ1-3, the full variable domain reads DSGVTQTPKHLITATGQRVTLRCSPRSGDLSVYWYQQSLDQGLQFLIQYYNGEERAKGNILERFSAQQFPDLHSELNLSSLELGDSALYFCASSVRGGHTIYFGEGSWLTVV.

The chain uses TRBV4-3 and TRBJ2-7; 12 bases map to TRBD2. The CDR3 contains 17 residues. V lost 1 base and J lost 0; bases outside the gene matches: 4. Germline V lookup: CDR1 LGHNA, CDR2 YSLEER. CDR3 sequence (DNA): TGCGCCAGCAGCCAAGGTTCGACTAGCGGGAGCTCCTACGAGCAGTACTTC. Translation gives CASSQGSTSGSSYEQYF.

The chain couples TRBV5-1 to TRBJ2-1; possible D gene TRBD2, 5 bases. This CDR3 has 15 residues. V lost 1 base to trimming and J lost 6 bases, with 14 bases between them. Germline lookup yields CDR1 SGHRS and CDR2 YFSETQ. The CDR3 here is CASSLTFTRGNEQFF. The CDR3 coding sequence is TGCGCCAGCAGCTTGACTTTTACTAGAGGCAATGAGCAGTTCTTC.

The chain joins TRBV6-5 to TRBJ1-1; D is ambiguous. From germline, CDR1 is MNHEY and CDR2 SVGAGI. Trimming took 11 bases from V and 0 from J, leaving 13 bases between them. The CDR3 loop spans 13 amino acids. The CDR3 spells CAGKQLMNTEAFF. The CDR3 DNA reads TGTGCCGGTAAACAGCTCATGAACACTGAAGCTTTCTTT.

In this sample, this clone turned up a few times. The CDR3 DNA is TGTGCCAGCAGCTTAGTCGGGAGCTCCTATAATTCACCCCTCCACTTT. It specifies CASSLVGSSYNSPLHF. This sequence joins TRBV7-9 and TRBJ1-6; D gene ambiguous. The CDR3 length is 16 residues. Germline lookup yields CDR1 SEHNR and CDR2 FQNEAQ (reference sequence). V dropped 1 base and J dropped 0 bases, with 7 bases sitting between them. Variable domain in full (rest from reference TRBV7-9 and TRBJ1-6): DTGVSQNPRHKITKRGQNVTFRCDPISEHNRLYWYRQTLGQGPEFLTYFQNEAQLEKSRLLSDRFSAERPKGSFSTLEIQRTEQGDSAMYLCASSLVGSSYNSPLHFGNGTRLTVT.

The gene calls are TRBV6-5 and TRBJ2-3; TRBD2 might be the D (5 bases). CDR3 length: 13 residues. Germline CDR1 MNHEY, CDR2 SVGAGI. Trimming left V 4 bases short and J 9 bases short, with 14 bases between. The CDR3 region is CASSSGSVGTQYF. The CDR3 DNA reads TGTGCCAGCAGTTCGGGATCAGTGGGAACGCAGTATTTT.

J is TRBJ2-5 and V is TRBV10-3; TRBD2 matches 10 bases. In germline, CDR1 is ENHRY, CDR2 SYGVKD. The junction had 3 bases not matched to a gene; V was cut back by 6 bases and J by 2 bases. The CDR3 is 14 residues long. The CDR3 protein is CAISPSGRQETQYF. DNA of the CDR3: TGTGCCATCAGCCCTAGCGGGAGACAAGAGACCCAGTACTTC.